This T cell receptor (beta chain) is from a study of beta chain features in type 1 diabetes. Study findings and constraints: Moderately but significantly shorter TCRB CDR3s were found in Type 1 diabetes patients in all four CD4+ subsets.

CD4+ naive, central memory, regulatory and stem cell-like memory cells were sorted via CD45RO/CCR7/CD25/CD127/CD95/CD27. About this clone: Its antigen is not known.

Germline lookup yields CDR1 SGHDN and CDR2 FVKESK. This CDR3 spans 14 amino acids. The germline V and J ends were trimmed by 8 bases and 3 bases, with 17 bases remaining between them. Expressed TCRB transcripts were sequenced because the isolated RNA had all been reverse transcribed beforehand. The table came from immunoSEQ multiplex PCR; TCRdb's copy has only in-frame clones and leaves some out. The profile shows over 650,000 clones, over 13% of them singletons. The chain links TRBV14 to TRBJ2-7; a possible D gene is TRBD2 (5 bases). This TCR came from a young man with type 1 diabetes. The sample was naive CD4+ T cells from blood. This CDR3 reads CASEGRQAVYEQYF. The CDR3 bases are TGTGCCAGCGAGGGAAGGCAGGCAGTCTACGAGCAGTACTTC.